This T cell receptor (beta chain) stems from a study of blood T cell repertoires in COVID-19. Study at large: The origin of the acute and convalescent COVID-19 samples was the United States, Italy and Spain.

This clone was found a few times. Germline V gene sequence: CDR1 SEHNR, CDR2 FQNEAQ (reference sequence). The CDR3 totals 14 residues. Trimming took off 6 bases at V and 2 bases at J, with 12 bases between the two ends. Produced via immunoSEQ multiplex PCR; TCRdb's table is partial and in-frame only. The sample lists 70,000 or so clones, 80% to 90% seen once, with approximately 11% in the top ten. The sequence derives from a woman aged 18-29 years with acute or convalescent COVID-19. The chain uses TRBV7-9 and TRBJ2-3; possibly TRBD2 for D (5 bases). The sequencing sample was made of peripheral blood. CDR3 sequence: CASRKDGVTDTQYF. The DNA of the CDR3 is TGTGCCAGCAGGAAGGACGGGGTCACAGATACGCAGTATTTT.